The clone carrying this T cell receptor beta chain has a handful of counts. The data originate from a study of human T cells and chemical hapten exposure. Between the trimmed V and J ends, which lost 0 bases and 0 bases, there was a span of 7 bases. The CDR3 spans 15 residues. Germline V gene data show CDR1 as SGHTA and CDR2 as FQGNSA. TCRdb reanalysed the RACE reads using MiXCR and keeps one entry per CDR3 protein. The table records 50,000 or so distinct CDR3 sequences, 9.9% of them present only once. Sample time point: patch test 3, about 24 weeks after DPC sensitization. Stated treatment: therapeutic diphenylcyclopropenone sensitization with weekly scalp DPC.

The TCR originated in a woman in her 40s with alopecia areata. Some clones in this sample may be carry-over from other donors' samples. Here the sequenced sample was whole blood, taken in connection with sensitization to the hapten diphenylcyclopropenone (DPC). The V and J genes are TRBV7-2 and TRBJ2-3; no reliable D call. The CDR3: CASSLAVTSTDTQYF. CDR3 nucleotide sequence: TGTGCCAGCAGCTTAGCGGTGACTAGCACAGATACGCAGTATTTT. Based on the CDR3 plus reference TRBV7-2 and TRBJ2-3, the full variable domain is GAGVSQSPSNKVTEKGKDVELRCDPISGHTALYWYRQSLGQGLEFLIYFQGNSAPDKSGLPSDRFSAERTGGSVSTLTIQRTQQEDSAVYLCASSLAVTSTDTQYFGPGTRLTVL.